This record covers a single T cell receptor (beta chain). Its specificity is unknown. The data stem from a study of T cell responses to AZD1222 COVID-19 vaccine. Study results and limitations: Scientists sampled the repertoires only once the peak T cell response had passed. Spike was spanned by vaccine-associated CD4 TCRs, which were dominant at 160-218 and 743-854.

The protocol was immunoSEQ multiplex PCR, while the TCRdb copy is restricted to in-frame clones and leaves out a portion. The data show around 100,000 clones, roughly 90% seen once. V lost 7 bases to trimming and J lost 4 bases; unmatched junction nucleotides: 8. Looked up from germline, CDR1 is SGHTA and CDR2 is FQGNSA. The CDR3 is 15 amino acids. The specimen comprised peripheral blood, sampled on day 0 of AZD1222 vaccination. This receptor was obtained from an adult in good health. The rearrangement links TRBV7-2 to TRBJ2-5, with 11 bases that match TRBD2. The DNA for the CDR3 is TGTGCCAGCACCGAAACCGGGACTAGCGGAGAGACCCAGTACTTC. Its translation is CASTETGTSGETQYF.